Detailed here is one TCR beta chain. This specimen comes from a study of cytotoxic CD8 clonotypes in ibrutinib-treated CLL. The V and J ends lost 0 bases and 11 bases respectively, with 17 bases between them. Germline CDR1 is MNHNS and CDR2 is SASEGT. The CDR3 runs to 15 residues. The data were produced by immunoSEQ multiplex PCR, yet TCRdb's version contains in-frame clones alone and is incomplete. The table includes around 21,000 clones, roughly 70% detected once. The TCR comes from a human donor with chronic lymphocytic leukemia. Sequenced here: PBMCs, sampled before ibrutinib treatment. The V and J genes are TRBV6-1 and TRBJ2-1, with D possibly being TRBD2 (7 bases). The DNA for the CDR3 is TGTGCCAGCAGTGAAGCCCAGGGAGGGGGGAGGAAGCAGTTCTTC. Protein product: CASSEAQGGGRKQFF.